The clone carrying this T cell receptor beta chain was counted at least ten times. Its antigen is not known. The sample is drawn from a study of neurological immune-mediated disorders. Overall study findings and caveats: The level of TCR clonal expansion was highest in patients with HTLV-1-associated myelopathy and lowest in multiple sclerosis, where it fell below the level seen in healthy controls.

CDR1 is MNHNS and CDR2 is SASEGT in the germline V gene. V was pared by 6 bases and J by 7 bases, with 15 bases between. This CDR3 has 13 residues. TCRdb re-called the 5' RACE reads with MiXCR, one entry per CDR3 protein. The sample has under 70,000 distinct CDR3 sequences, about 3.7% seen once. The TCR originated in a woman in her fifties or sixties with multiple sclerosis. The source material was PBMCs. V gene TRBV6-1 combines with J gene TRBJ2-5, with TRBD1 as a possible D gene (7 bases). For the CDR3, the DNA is TGTGCCAGCAGAAATACAGGGGAGGTGACCCAGTACTTC. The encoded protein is CASRNTGEVTQYF.